Sequencing of this T cell receptor (beta chain) was carried out in a study of vaccination and CD4 T cells after COVID-19 (dated by TCRdb to between 2021 and 2024). Background on the whole study: SARS-CoV-2 positivity had been established in the convalescent patients by nasal swab PCR, and mild disease was recorded in about 9 of these patients and severe disease in one. The time from the second vaccine dose to post-vaccine blood sampling had a median of roughly 72 days and ranged from about 14 to 250 days. Post-COVID blood samples were collected from convalescent patients a median of approximately 93 days after diagnosis, with a range of roughly 35 to 170 days. In control cultures, a CEFX viral epitope pool was used as positive control, an HIV-1 Nef peptide pool was used as negative control, or no peptide was added. Each participant got two doses of either the Pfizer-BioNTech BNT162b2 vaccine (n=8) or the Moderna mRNA-1273 vaccine (n=2). The spike-specific CD4+ TCR repertoire was compared before and after mRNA vaccination in around ten COVID-19 convalescent patients and 4 infection-naive healthy vaccine recipients. For stimulating the cultures, overlapping spike peptide pools were used, derived from SARS-CoV-2 as well as from the common cold coronaviruses HCoV-NL63, HCoV-OC43 and HCoV-229E. The convalescent cohort comprised six males and four females, including two Hispanic individuals, seven Caucasians, two Asians and one multiracial person. What the study reported, not specific to this receptor: Of the vaccine-specific clones found in convalescent patients, nearly all (304 of 307) were mono-reactive for SARS-CoV-2 spike instead of being cross-reactive with common cold coronaviruses. In convalescent patients, a median 86.3% of post-vaccine SARS-CoV-2-reactive clones were detected only after vaccination, and vaccine-specific priming was suggested by this finding. The number of convalescent patients in the study was relatively small, and the study did not examine early timepoints following natural infection. An increase in the median number of SARS-CoV-2-reactive clonotypes from approximately 23 after infection to 38 after vaccination was observed, but the change was not found to be significant.

Concerning this clonotype itself: Which antigen it targets is not known. Base quality data are lacking; no much larger clone is found one base away.

The CDR3 has 15 amino acids, counting the end cysteine and phenylalanine. The kept DNA is CDR3 alone, 45 bases in frame from the first base. The germline V gene specifies MNHNS as CDR1 and SASEGT as CDR2. After removal of 6 bases from V and 8 bases from J, the junction retains 13 bases not matched to a gene. The treatment or condition label, read with the paper, signifies: roughly 10-day PBMC culture with coronavirus spike peptide pools or control peptides (ViraFEST assay). To expand antigen-specific T cells with peptide pools and then pick out the expanded clonotypes through TCR sequencing, the study relied on the ViraFEST assay. Positive SARS-CoV-2 PCR tests in the convalescent patients dated from March to December 2020, before Alpha, Beta and Delta variants emerged in the United States. PBMCs were cultured at under 2.5 million per well in IMDM supplemented with roughly 5.2% human AB serum and 9 to 10 IU/ml IL-2, with about 10 ug/ml peptide pools added. Half of the culture medium was replaced with fresh IL-2-containing medium on days 3 and 7. Once the cells had been in culture for approximately 10 days, the EasySep CD4+ T cell isolation kit was used to isolate CD4+ T cells by negative selection. PBMCs were separated from whole blood using Ficoll-Paque Plus gradient centrifugation and then either used fresh or cryopreserved at -140C. Each culture condition was generally run in triplicate wells.

Receptor amplification or capture employed PCR. TCR sequencing of DNA from cultured CD4+ T cells used the Oncomine TCR Beta short-read assay at the Johns Hopkins FTIC core. Genomic DNA was extracted from the cultured CD4+ T cells with the QIAamp micro DNA kit. Oncomine TCR Beta libraries from cultured CD4+ T cells were pooled using unique dual indexes and sequenced on an Illumina iSeq 100. In the paper's pipeline: Non-productive sequences were removed, and CDR3s not starting with C, not ending with F or W, or shorter than 7 amino acids were discarded. The MANAFEST web application was used to identify antigen-specific clonotypes by comparing peptide-stimulated wells against reference wells and other culture wells. Positive clones required FDR below 0.05, an odds ratio above 5, and productive frequency above 0.1% in at least two of three replicate wells. Clonotypes that were significantly expanded in both SARS-CoV-2 spike wells and at least one common cold coronavirus spike condition were defined as cross-reactive. CDR3 homology was assessed with Levenshtein distances (stringdist) and unrooted phylogenetic trees (ape) in R version 3.6.1. Clones were called with MiXCR by TCRdb after fastp trimmed the public reads at Q25, and only in-frame beta chains were retained. All rows with the same CDR3 protein become a single entry with the most common DNA and genes. Clone size and V and J calls follow TCRdb, not the original study. The sample table contains approximately 10,000 distinct CDR3 sequences; only one count was recorded for approximately 61% of them. The ten largest make up approximately 8.3% of the sample.

The sequenced sample consisted of CD4+ T cells from blood, cultured in vitro. This TCR derives from a human donor who had recovered from COVID-19. This sequence uses TRBV6-1 and TRBJ1-2, with 9 middle bases fitting TRBD1. The DNA reads as follows: TGTGCCAGCAGAGAGGACAGGGGCGCCCTGAGAGGCTACACCTTC. Its amino acids are CASREDRGALRGYTF.